This T cell receptor (beta chain) was retrieved from a study of radiotherapy plus CTLA-4 blockade in lung cancer (dated by TCRdb to about 2018). In the study overall: Among the enrolled patients, roughly 19% had an objective response, and less than 40% reached disease control. General study outcomes and caveats: After treatment with radiotherapy and ipilimumab, TCR clones that originated in tumors expanded in peripheral blood. Early dynamic changes in blood T cell clones, together with increased serum interferon-beta after radiation, were reported as the strongest predictors of response.

Libraries were built with the immunoSEQ multiplex PCR assay. Not all clones reach the TCRdb copy of this immuneACCESS table, which keeps in-frame sequences only. Checked studies attribute under half of the gap to unresolved V genes and leave the rest unexplained. The sample has under 65,000 clones on record, roughly 77% of them singletons. Roughly 2.4% of the sample lies in the top ten. Reading from cysteine to phenylalanine, the CDR3 counts 14 amino acids. Only the CDR3 region is kept as DNA, spanning 42 bases read in frame from base 1. V and J lose 7 bases and 0 bases, and a span of 13 bases separates them. The germline V gene sets CDR1 to SQVTM and CDR2 to ANQGSEA. The study tested focal radiation therapy combined with CTLA-4 blockade (ipilimumab) in patients with chemo-refractory metastatic non-small-cell lung cancer. Regarding this clone: No cognate antigen has been identified for it. No base-level quality is on record; no much larger clone is a single base apart.

The chain links TRBV29-1 with TRBJ2-1; the D region possibly corresponds to TRBD2 (6 bases align). The TCR was taken from a human donor with non-small cell lung cancer whose response to radiotherapy plus ipilimumab could not be evaluated. The sequenced sample was peripheral blood, obtained from a patient treated with radiotherapy plus ipilimumab. For the CDR3, the sequence is CSARRDRSYNEQFF. In nucleotide form, the sequence is TGCAGCGCCCGGCGGGACCGCTCCTACAATGAGCAGTTCTTC.